Listed below are T cell receptor beta chains from one sample, sequenced in a study of shared clonotypes between healthy human individuals. Produced via immunoSEQ multiplex PCR; TCRdb's table is partial and in-frame only. The sample lists 1.5 million to 2.5 million clones; just under 95% were seen once. The sequenced material came from naive CD8+ T cells sorted from blood. Receptors originate from a man in his late teens or twenties in good health. The CDR3 runs from the conserved cysteine through the conserved F or W. Fields, in order: J gene, D gene, V gene, CDR3 DNA, CDR3 protein. The D gene is left open where the match is weak.

J: TRBJ1-1
D: NA
V: TRBV10-3
DNA: TGTGCCATCAGTGACCGATCGAACACTGAAGCTTTCTTT
CDR3: CAISDRSNTEAFF

J: TRBJ2-5
D: NA
V: TRBV5-4
DNA: TGTGCCAGCAGACCCGGGACGGCTGTAGTGGAGACCCAGTACTTC
CDR3: CASRPGTAVVETQYF

J: TRBJ2-7
D: TRBD1
V: TRBV9
DNA: TGTGCCAGCAGCCCAGGGGGTGCCTACGAGCAGTACTTC
CDR3: CASSPGGAYEQYF

J: TRBJ2-3
D: NA
V: TRBV5-1
DNA: TGCGCCAGCAGTCCTGATGCAGGGACAGATACGCAGTATTTT
CDR3: CASSPDAGTDTQYF

J: TRBJ2-5
D: NA
V: TRBV7-9
DNA: TGTGCCAGCAGCCCCCGGGACAGCGGGGCGGCGACCCAGTACTTC
CDR3: CASSPRDSGAATQYF

J: TRBJ1-4
D: NA
V: TRBV19
DNA: TGTGCCAGTAGTATAGTTGTCTCAACTAATGAAAAACTGTTTTTT
CDR3: CASSIVVSTNEKLFF

J: TRBJ1-1
D: NA
V: TRBV11-2
DNA: TGTGCCAGCAGCCTGGGATCCGAAGCTTTCTTT
CDR3: CASSLGSEAFF

J: TRBJ1-3
D: NA
V: TRBV7-6
DNA: TGTGCCAGCAGCTTGTGGTCCTCTGGAAACACCATATATTTT
CDR3: CASSLWSSGNTIYF

J: TRBJ2-5
D: NA
V: TRBV10-1
DNA: TGCGCCAGCAGTGAGGGCAACCAAGAGACCCAGTACTTC
CDR3: CASSEGNQETQYF

J: TRBJ2-1
D: NA
V: TRBV30
DNA: TGTGCCTGGAGTGCCGGCCTCTCCTACAATGAGCAGTTCTTC
CDR3: CAWSAGLSYNEQFF